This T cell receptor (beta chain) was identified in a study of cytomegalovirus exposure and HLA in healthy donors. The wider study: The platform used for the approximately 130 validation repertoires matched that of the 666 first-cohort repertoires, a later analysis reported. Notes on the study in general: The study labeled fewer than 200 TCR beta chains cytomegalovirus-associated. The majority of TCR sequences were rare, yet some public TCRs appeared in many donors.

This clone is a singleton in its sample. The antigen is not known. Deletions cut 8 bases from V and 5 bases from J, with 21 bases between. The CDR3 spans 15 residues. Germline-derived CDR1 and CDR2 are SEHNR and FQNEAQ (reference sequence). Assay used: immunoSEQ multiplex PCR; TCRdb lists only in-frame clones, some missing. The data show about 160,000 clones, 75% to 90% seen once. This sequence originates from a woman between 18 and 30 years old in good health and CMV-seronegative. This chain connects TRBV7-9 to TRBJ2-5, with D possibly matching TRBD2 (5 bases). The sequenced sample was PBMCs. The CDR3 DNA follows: TGTGCCAGCGACGGGATCAGACAAGGAATCGAGACCCAGTACTTC. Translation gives CASDGIRQGIETQYF.